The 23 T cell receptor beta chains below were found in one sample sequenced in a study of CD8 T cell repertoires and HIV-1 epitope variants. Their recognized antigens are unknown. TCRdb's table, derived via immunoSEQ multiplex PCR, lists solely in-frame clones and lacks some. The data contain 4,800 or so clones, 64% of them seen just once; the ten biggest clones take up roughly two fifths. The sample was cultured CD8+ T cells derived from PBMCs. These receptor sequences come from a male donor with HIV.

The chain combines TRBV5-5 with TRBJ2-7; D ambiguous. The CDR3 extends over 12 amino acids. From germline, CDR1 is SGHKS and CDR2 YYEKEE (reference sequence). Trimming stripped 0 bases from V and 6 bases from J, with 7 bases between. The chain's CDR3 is CASSLGRGEQYF. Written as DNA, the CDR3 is TGTGCCAGCAGCTTGGGGAGAGGCGAGCAGTACTTC.

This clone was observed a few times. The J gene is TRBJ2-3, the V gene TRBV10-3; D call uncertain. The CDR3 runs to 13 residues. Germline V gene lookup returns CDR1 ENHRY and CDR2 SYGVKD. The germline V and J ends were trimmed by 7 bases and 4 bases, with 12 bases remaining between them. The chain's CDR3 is CAINENVPDTQYF. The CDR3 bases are TGTGCCATCAACGAGAACGTCCCAGATACGCAGTATTTT.

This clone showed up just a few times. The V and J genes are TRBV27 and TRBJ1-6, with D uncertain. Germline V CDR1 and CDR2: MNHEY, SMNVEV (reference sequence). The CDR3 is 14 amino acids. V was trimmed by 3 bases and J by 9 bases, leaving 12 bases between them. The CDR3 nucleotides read TGTGCCAGCAGTTTGACCCTAGGAAGTTCACCCCTCCACTTT. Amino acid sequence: CASSLTLGSSPLHF.

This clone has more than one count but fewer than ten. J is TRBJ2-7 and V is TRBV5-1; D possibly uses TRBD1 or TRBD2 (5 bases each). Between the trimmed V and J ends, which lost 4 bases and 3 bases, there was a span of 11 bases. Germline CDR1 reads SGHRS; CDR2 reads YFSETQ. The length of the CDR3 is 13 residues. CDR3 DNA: TGCGCCAGCAGCCCATGGGACGGCTACGAGCAGTACTTC. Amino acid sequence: CASSPWDGYEQYF.

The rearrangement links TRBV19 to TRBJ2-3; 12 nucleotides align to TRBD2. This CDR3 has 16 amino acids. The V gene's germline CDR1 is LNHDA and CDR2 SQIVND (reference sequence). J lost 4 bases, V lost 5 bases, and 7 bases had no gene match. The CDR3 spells CASSLLLAGGPDTQYF. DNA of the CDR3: TGTGCCAGTAGTCTTCTACTAGCGGGAGGCCCAGATACGCAGTATTTT.

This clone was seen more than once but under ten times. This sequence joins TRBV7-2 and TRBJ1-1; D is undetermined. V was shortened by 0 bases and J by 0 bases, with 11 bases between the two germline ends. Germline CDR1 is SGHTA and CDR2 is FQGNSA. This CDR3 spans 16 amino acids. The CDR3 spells CASSLASFALNTEAFF. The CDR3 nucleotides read TGTGCCAGCAGCTTAGCAAGTTTTGCGTTGAACACTGAAGCTTTCTTT. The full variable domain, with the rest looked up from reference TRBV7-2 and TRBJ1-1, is GAGVSQSPSNKVTEKGKDVELRCDPISGHTALYWYRQSLGQGLEFLIYFQGNSAPDKSGLPSDRFSAERTGGSVSTLTIQRTQQEDSAVYLCASSLASFALNTEAFFGQGTRLTVV.

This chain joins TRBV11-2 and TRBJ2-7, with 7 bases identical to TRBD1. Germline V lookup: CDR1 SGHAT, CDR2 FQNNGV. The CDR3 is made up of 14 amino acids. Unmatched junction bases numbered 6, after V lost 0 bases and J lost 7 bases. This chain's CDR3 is CASSLDTGVREQYF. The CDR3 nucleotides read TGTGCCAGCAGCTTAGACACAGGGGTTAGGGAGCAGTACTTC.

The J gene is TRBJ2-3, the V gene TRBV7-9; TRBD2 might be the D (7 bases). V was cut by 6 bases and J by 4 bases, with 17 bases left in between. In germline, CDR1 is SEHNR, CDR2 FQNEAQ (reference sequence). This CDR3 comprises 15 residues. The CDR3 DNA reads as TGTGCCAGCAGTCATAAGGGGGGGATGCCAGATACGCAGTATTTT. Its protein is CASSHKGGMPDTQYF.

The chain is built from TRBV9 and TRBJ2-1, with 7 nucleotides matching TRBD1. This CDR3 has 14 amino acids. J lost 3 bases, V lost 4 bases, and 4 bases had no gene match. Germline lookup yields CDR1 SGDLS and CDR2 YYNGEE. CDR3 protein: CASSTWDSYNEQFF. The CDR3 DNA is TGTGCCAGCAGCACCTGGGACAGCTACAATGAGCAGTTCTTC.

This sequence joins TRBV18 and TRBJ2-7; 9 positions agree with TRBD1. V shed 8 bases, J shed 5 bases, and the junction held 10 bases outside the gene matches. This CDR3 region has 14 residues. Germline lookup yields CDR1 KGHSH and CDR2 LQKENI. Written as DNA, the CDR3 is TGTGCCAGCGTACAGGGGGCTGGAAATGACGAGCAGTACTTC. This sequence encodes CASVQGAGNDEQYF.

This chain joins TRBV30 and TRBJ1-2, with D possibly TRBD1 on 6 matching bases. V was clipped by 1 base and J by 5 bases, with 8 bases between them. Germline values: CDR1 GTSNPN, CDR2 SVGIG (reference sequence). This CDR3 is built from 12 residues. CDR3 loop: CAWSEGVYGYTF. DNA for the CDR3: TGTGCCTGGAGTGAGGGGGTATATGGCTACACCTTC.

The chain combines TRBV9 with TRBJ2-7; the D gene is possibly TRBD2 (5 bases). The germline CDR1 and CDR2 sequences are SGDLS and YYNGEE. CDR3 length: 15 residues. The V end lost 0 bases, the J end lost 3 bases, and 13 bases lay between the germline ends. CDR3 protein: CASSVADGVLYEQYF. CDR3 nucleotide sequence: TGTGCCAGCAGCGTAGCGGACGGGGTCCTCTACGAGCAGTACTTC. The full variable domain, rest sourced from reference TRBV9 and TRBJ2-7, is DSGVTQTPKHLITATGQRVTLRCSPRSGDLSVYWYQQSLDQGLQFLIQYYNGEERAKGNILERFSAQQFPDLHSELNLSSLELGDSALYFCASSVADGVLYEQYFGPGTRLTVT.

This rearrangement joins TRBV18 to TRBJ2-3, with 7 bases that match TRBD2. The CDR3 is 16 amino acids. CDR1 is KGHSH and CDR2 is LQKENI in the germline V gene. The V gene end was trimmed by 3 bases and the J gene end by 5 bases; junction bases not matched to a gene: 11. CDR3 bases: TGTGCCAGCTCACCTGGGGCTAGCGGCACGATAGATACGCAGTATTTT. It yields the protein CASSPGASGTIDTQYF. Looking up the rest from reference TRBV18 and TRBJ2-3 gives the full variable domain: NAGVMQNPRHLVRRRGQEARLRCSPMKGHSHVYWYRQLPEEGLKFMVYLQKENIIDESGMPKERFSAEFPKEGPSILRIQQVVRGDSAAYFCASSPGASGTIDTQYFGPGTRLTVL.

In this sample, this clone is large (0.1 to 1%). CDR3 bases: TGTGCCATCAGTGAGTCTCTGGGGGTATCTGGGGCCAACGTCCTGACTTTC. As protein: CAISESLGVSGANVLTF. V usage is TRBV10-3 and J usage is TRBJ2-6; D assignment may be TRBD1 or TRBD2 (5 bases each). V shed 0 bases and J shed 1 base, with 10 bases lying between them. The CDR3 is 17 amino acids. Germline V gives CDR1 ENHRY, CDR2 SYGVKD.

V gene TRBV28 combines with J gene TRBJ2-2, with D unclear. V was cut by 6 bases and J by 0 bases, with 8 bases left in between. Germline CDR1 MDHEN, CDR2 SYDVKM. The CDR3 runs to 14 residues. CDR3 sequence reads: CASRLGSNTGELFF. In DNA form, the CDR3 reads TGTGCCAGCAGGCTAGGGTCGAACACCGGGGAGCTGTTTTTT.

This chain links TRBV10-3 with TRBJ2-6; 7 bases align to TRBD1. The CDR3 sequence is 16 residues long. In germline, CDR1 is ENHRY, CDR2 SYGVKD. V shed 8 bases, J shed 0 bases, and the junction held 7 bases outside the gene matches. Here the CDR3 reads CAIFGTDSSGANVLTF. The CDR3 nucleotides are TGTGCCATCTTCGGGACAGACAGCTCTGGGGCCAACGTCCTGACTTTC.

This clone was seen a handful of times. Here the CDR3 reads CAISGVGNTYEQYF. The DNA for the CDR3 is TGTGCCATCAGTGGGGTCGGGAATACCTACGAGCAGTACTTC. This chain uses TRBV10-3 with TRBJ2-7; TRBD2 is a possible D gene (5 bases). Trimming left V 4 bases short and J 2 bases short, with 12 bases between. From germline, CDR1 is ENHRY and CDR2 SYGVKD. The CDR3 runs to 14 residues.

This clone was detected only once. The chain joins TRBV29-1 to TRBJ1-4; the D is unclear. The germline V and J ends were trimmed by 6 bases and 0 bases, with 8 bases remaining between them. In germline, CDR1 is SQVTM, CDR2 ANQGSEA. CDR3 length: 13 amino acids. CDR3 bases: TGCAGCGTAGCTACGGCAACTAATGAAAAACTGTTTTTT. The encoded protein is CSVATATNEKLFF. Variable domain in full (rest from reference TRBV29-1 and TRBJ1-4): SAVISQKPSRDICQRGTSLTIQCQVDSQVTMMFWYRQQPGQSLTLIATANQGSEATYESGFVIDKFPISRPNLTFSTLTVSNMSPEDSSIYLCSVATATNEKLFFGSGTQLSVL.

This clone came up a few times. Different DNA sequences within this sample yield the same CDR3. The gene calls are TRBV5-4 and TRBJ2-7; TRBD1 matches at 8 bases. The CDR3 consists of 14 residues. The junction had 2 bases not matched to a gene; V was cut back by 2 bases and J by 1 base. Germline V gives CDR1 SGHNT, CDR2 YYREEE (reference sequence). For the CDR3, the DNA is TGTGCCAGCAGCTTCGGACAGGGTTCCTACGAGCAGTACTTC. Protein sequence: CASSFGQGSYEQYF.

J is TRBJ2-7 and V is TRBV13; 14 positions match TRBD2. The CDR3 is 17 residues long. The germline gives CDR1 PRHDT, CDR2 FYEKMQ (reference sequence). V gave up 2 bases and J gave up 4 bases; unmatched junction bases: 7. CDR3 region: CASSLRRLAGGLYEQYF. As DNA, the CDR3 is TGTGCCAGCAGCTTACGGCGACTAGCGGGGGGGCTTTACGAGCAGTACTTC.

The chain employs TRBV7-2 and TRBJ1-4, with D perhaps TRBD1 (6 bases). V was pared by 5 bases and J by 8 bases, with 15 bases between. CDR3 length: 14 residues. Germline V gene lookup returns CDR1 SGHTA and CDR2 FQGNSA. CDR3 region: CASSGAGAREKLFF. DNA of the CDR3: TGTGCCAGCAGCGGAGCGGGGGCTCGAGAAAAACTGTTTTTT. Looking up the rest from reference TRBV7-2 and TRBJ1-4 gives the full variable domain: GAGVSQSPSNKVTEKGKDVELRCDPISGHTALYWYRQSLGQGLEFLIYFQGNSAPDKSGLPSDRFSAERTGGSVSTLTIQRTQQEDSAVYLCASSGAGAREKLFFGSGTQLSVL.

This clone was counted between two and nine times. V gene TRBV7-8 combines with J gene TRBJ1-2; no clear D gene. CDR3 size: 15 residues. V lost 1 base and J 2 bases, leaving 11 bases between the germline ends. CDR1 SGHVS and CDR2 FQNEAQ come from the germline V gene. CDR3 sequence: CASSLEEVSNYGYTF. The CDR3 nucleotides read TGTGCCAGCAGCTTAGAAGAGGTTTCGAACTATGGCTACACCTTC. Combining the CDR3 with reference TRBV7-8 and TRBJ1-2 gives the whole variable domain GAGVSQSPRYKVAKRGQDVALRCDPISGHVSLFWYQQALGQGPEFLTYFQNEAQLDKSGLPSDRFFAERPEGSVSTLKIQRTQQEDSAVYLCASSLEEVSNYGYTFGSGTRLTVV.

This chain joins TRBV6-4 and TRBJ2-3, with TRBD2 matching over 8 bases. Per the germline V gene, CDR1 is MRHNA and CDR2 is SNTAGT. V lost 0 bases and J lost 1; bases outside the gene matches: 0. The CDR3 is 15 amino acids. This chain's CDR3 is CASSDSRGGTDTQYF. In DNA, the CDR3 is TGTGCCAGCAGTGACTCGCGGGGGGGCACAGATACGCAGTATTTT.